One and the same sample provided the 5 T cell receptor beta chains below, sequenced in a study of PD-1 blockade in classical Hodgkin lymphoma. Described time point: cycle 4 day 1 (C4D1), after 6 weeks of nivolumab. Brentuximab vedotin exposure varied among the patients, all of whom had relapsed after autologous stem cell transplantation. The table came from immunoSEQ multiplex PCR; TCRdb's copy has only in-frame clones and leaves some out. The table includes almost 20,000 clones, roughly 72% detected once. The sample here was peripheral blood mononuclear cells (PBMCs), taken before the fourth cycle of nivolumab. The receptor set was obtained from a human donor with classical Hodgkin lymphoma.

V gene TRBV27 combines with J gene TRBJ2-5, with D perhaps assigned TRBD1 or TRBD2 (5 bases each). CDR1 is MNHEY, CDR2 SMNVEV, per germline (reference sequence). Trimming pared 3 bases from V and 5 bases from J, leaving 19 bases between. The CDR3 covers 16 residues. The CDR3 here is CASSLVSPPGTETQYF. CDR3 nucleotide sequence: TGTGCCAGCAGTTTGGTCTCGCCTCCGGGGACGGAGACCCAGTACTTC.

This sequence joins TRBV2 and TRBJ2-5, with D perhaps matching TRBD1 or TRBD2 (5 bases each). The CDR3 contains 14 residues. V was clipped by 0 bases and J by 5 bases, with 10 bases between them. Germline lookup yields CDR1 SNHLY and CDR2 FYNNEI. The CDR3 region is CASSEALWGETQYF. DNA of the CDR3: TGTGCCAGCAGTGAAGCATTGTGGGGGGAGACCCAGTACTTC.

This rearrangement joins TRBV7-2 to TRBJ2-1; the match to TRBD2 covers 14 bases. The J segment lost 9 bases and the V segment lost 4 bases, leaving 8 bases of the junction unmatched. The CDR3 consists of 16 residues. Looked up from germline, CDR1 is SGHTA and CDR2 is FQGNSA. The chain's CDR3 is CASSSTGTSGGSEQFF. CDR3 in DNA: TGTGCCAGCAGCTCAACGGGGACTAGCGGGGGTAGTGAGCAGTTCTTC.

This rearrangement joins TRBV6-5 to TRBJ1-1; no reliable D call. The CDR3 spans 9 residues. Germline lookup yields CDR1 MNHEY and CDR2 SVGAGI. V dropped 5 bases and J dropped 8 bases, with 3 bases sitting between them. The CDR3 loop reads CASSKEAFF. DNA of the CDR3: TGTGCCAGCAGTAAGGAAGCTTTCTTT.

This sequence joins TRBV18 and TRBJ1-5, with 8 positions matching TRBD1. J lost 5 bases, V lost 8 bases, and 11 bases had no gene match. Germline V gene data show CDR1 as KGHSH and CDR2 as LQKENI. This CDR3 comprises 15 residues. CDR3 residues: CASSRTTGVDQPQHF. In DNA form, the CDR3 reads TGTGCCAGCAGCCGAACGACAGGGGTAGATCAGCCCCAGCATTTT.